This T cell receptor (beta chain) was observed in a study of blood T cells in healthy people across ages. Study-wide findings and caveats: Observed TCR beta diversity per million T cells went down as age went up. This fall followed a roughly linear course with age.

The second PCR ran 7 to 11 cycles with a sample-barcoded 5' primer and J-beta primers. TCRdb reprocessed the 5' RACE reads with MiXCR, giving one entry per CDR3 protein. The sample contains 800,000 or so distinct CDR3 sequences, roughly 25% of which appear only once. Remarks on this clonotype: What it binds is unknown.

The germline gives CDR1 KGHSH, CDR2 LQKENI. The CDR3 contains 14 residues. Trimming pared 6 bases from V and 1 base from J, leaving 12 bases between. In each sample, at least 7 million PBMCs were isolated. This sample also belongs to another study, concerning T cells of mothers and their children. That report notes: Slightly higher, non-significant overlap characterized related mother-child pairs relative to unrelated pairs.

Sample: blood. V gene TRBV18 combines with J gene TRBJ1-2, with unresolved D. The receptor was isolated from a boy younger than 18 in good health. This CDR3 reads CASSMDGINYGYTF. CDR3 coding DNA: TGTGCCAGCTCCATGGACGGGATTAACTATGGCTACACCTTC. Full variable domain (rest looked up from reference TRBV18 and TRBJ1-2): NAGVMQNPRHLVRRRGQEARLRCSPMKGHSHVYWYRQLPEEGLKFMVYLQKENIIDESGMPKERFSAEFPKEGPSILRIQQVVRGDSAAYFCASSMDGINYGYTFGSGTRLTVV.